The rows below give T cell receptor beta chains drawn from one sample of a study of cytomegalovirus exposure and HLA in healthy donors. The assay was immunoSEQ multiplex PCR, and TCRdb's table has in-frame clones only and misses some. This sample yields about 130,000 clones, of which around 67% are seen a single time; around 4.5% belongs to the top ten. Sequenced: PBMCs. The source is a young man in good health and CMV-seropositive. Each CDR3 is given with its conserved first and last residue. The D gene is left open where the match is weak. Clone size is not always given. Where it is, it says once, few, many or a class for expanded clones.

abundance	v_gene	j_gene	d_gene	CDR3nt	CDR3aa
.	TRBV6-1	TRBJ1-4	TRBD1	TGTGCCAGCAGTTACGCAGGGGGGCTGTTTTTT	CASSYAGGLFF
.	TRBV9	TRBJ2-7	.	TGTGCCAGCAGCGTAGGACACCTAAGCTCCTACGAGCAGTACTTC	CASSVGHLSSYEQYF
.	TRBV14	TRBJ1-2	.	TGTGCCAGCAGCCCATCCAGTTATGGCTACACCTTC	CASSPSSYGYTF
.	TRBV16	TRBJ2-7	TRBD1	TGTGCCAGCAGCCACCCGGGACAGGGGCGCGAGCAGTACTTC	CASSHPGQGREQYF
.	TRBV28	TRBJ1-4	.	TGTGCCAGCAGTCCCCAGGGCGGAGGGAATGAAAAACTGTTTTTT	CASSPQGGGNEKLFF
.	TRBV30	TRBJ1-2	.	TGTGCCTTAACTCCGGGACACTCGAACTATGGCTACACCTTC	CALTPGHSNYGYTF
.	TRBV5-8	TRBJ1-2	.	TGTGCCAGCAGCTTGGCGGGGGGGATCCGCTCTGGCTACACCTTC	CASSLAGGIRSGYTF
.	TRBV6-1	TRBJ2-1	TRBD2	TGTGCCAGCAGAGAACCGGGACTAGCGATAACCGATGAGCAGTTCTTC	CASREPGLAITDEQFF
.	TRBV29-1	TRBJ2-7	TRBD1	TGCAGCGTTGCCCGTTATCAGACAGGGCGTAGGGAGCAGTACTTC	CSVARYQTGRREQYF
.	TRBV6-5	TRBJ1-5	TRBD1	TGTGCCAGCAGTTACTCCTGGGACAGGGGACAGCCCCAGCATTTT	CASSYSWDRGQPQHF
once	TRBV7-2	TRBJ2-7	.	TGTGCCAGCAGCTTACGTTCGAGCTCCTACGAGCAGTACTTC	CASSLRSSSYEQYF
.	TRBV7-9	TRBJ2-1	TRBD1	TGTGCCAGCAGCTTAGCGGTAGGACAGGGGTTAGGGAATGAGCAGTTCTTC	CASSLAVGQGLGNEQFF
.	TRBV6-6	TRBJ2-1	TRBD2	TGTGCCAGCAGTTACCGGCAGGGAGGGAATGAGCAGTTCTTC	CASSYRQGGNEQFF
.	TRBV5-6	TRBJ1-5	.	TGTGCCAGCAACACCCGAGGAGTCAATCAGCCCCAGCATTTT	CASNTRGVNQPQHF
.	TRBV5-1	TRBJ2-2	.	TGCGCCAGCAGCTCATCCGGGACAACCGGGGAGCTGTTTTTT	CASSSSGTTGELFF
.	TRBV5-1	TRBJ1-3	TRBD1	TGCGCCAGCAGGAAACAGGGGAAGGGAAACACCATATATTTT	CASRKQGKGNTIYF
few	TRBV7-9	TRBJ2-7	.	TGTTCCAGCAGCCCCCGGGGCTACGAGCAGTACTTC	CSSSPRGYEQYF
.	TRBV4-3	TRBJ2-4	.	TGCGCCAGCAGCCAAGCGAGATTAGGGGACATTCAGTACTTC	CASSQARLGDIQYF
.	TRBV28	TRBJ1-5	.	TGTGCCAGCAGCCGTCCAGGGTACAATCAGCCCCAGCATTTT	CASSRPGYNQPQHF
.	TRBV2	TRBJ1-6	.	TGTGCCAGCAGTGAACGGCAGGGTGGATCACCCCTCCACTTT	CASSERQGGSPLHF
.	TRBV9	TRBJ2-7	TRBD1	TGTGCCAGCAGCGCGACAGGGGCCGAGCAGTACTTC	CASSATGAEQYF
.	TRBV7-7	TRBJ1-1	.	TGTGCTAGCAGCGTTTCGACTGGCCGCGCGTGCACTGAAGCTTTCTTT	CASSVSTGRACTEAFF
.	TRBV6-1	TRBJ2-7	TRBD2	TGTGCCAGCAGAGAGTTAGCGGGGGGCTACGAGCAGTACTTC	CASRELAGGYEQYF
.	TRBV5-1	TRBJ1-2	.	TGCGCCAGCAGCTTTGACAGCTATGGCTACTCCTTC	CASSFDSYGYSF
.	TRBV6-1	TRBJ1-6	.	TGTGCCAGCAGGGGGAAGTTCGGGGATTCACCCCTCCACTTT	CASRGKFGDSPLHF
.	TRBV10-3	TRBJ2-7	TRBD1	TGTGCCATCAGTGAGTTCGACAGGGGGGGGTCCTACGAGCAGTACTTC	CAISEFDRGGSYEQYF
.	TRBV19	TRBJ2-7	.	TGTGCCAGTAGTATAGAGCAGTCCTACGAGCAGTACTTC	CASSIEQSYEQYF
.	TRBV4-1	TRBJ1-1	.	TGCGCCAGCAGCCGAATTGACAGTACAGCTTTCTTT	CASSRIDSTAFF
.	TRBV19	TRBJ1-6	.	TGTGCCAGTGCCCGGGATGAGTCTTATAATTCACCCCTCCACTTT	CASARDESYNSPLHF
few	TRBV28	TRBJ2-7	.	TGTGCCAGCACCCCTTGGGACACCCGGGGCTCCTACGAGCAGTACTTC	CASTPWDTRGSYEQYF
once	TRBV6-1	TRBJ2-2	.	TGTGCCAGCAGTGAGAACCCTTCCCGGGTCGCCGGGGAGCTGTTTTTT	CASSENPSRVAGELFF
.	TRBV5-4	TRBJ2-7	.	TGTGCCAGCAGCGGAGGACAGCTTATCTACGAGCAGTACTTC	CASSGGQLIYEQYF
.	TRBV30	TRBJ1-1	.	TGTGCCTGGAGTCATAAAAGGACAATGAACACTGAAGCTTTCTTT	CAWSHKRTMNTEAFF
.	TRBV2	TRBJ2-7	.	TGTGCCAGCAGTCAGAGGCCAGGGACCTACGAGCAGTACTTC	CASSQRPGTYEQYF
.	TRBV6-1	TRBJ1-4	.	TGTGCCAGCAGTGAAAGAGGGATGACACCGGAAAAACTGTTTTTT	CASSERGMTPEKLFF
.	TRBV6-5	TRBJ1-2	TRBD1	TGTGCCAGCAGCACAGGGGTCGGCTACACCTTC	CASSTGVGYTF
.	TRBV6-5	TRBJ1-1	TRBD1	TGTGCCAGCAGTTCATCCGGGACAGGGCCCACTGAAGCTTTCTTT	CASSSSGTGPTEAFF
few	TRBV6-5	TRBJ2-1	TRBD2	TGTGCCTCTACCAGAACTAGCGGCTACAATGAGCAGTTCTTC	CASTRTSGYNEQFF
.	TRBV28	TRBJ1-2	.	TGTGCCAGCAGGGGGGAGGGGAAAGGGCTCTATGGCTACACCTTC	CASRGEGKGLYGYTF
.	TRBV28	TRBJ2-5	TRBD1	TGTGCCAGCAGTTTTCCAGGGGGCGAGGGAGAGACCCAGTACTTC	CASSFPGGEGETQYF
few	TRBV6-6	TRBJ2-7	TRBD1	TGTGCCAGCACCCCATGGGGACAGGGAAACCACGAGCAGTACTTC	CASTPWGQGNHEQYF
.	TRBV29-1	TRBJ1-6	TRBD1	TGCAGCGTTGGACAGGGGGGAAATTCACCCCTCCACTTT	CSVGQGGNSPLHF
.	TRBV5-1	TRBJ2-3	TRBD1	TGCGCCAGCAGCTTGGTGGGACAGGGGGATGGCACAGATACGCAGTATTTT	CASSLVGQGDGTDTQYF
.	TRBV5-1	TRBJ2-7	TRBD2	TGCGCCAGCAGCTTGTCGCTAGCGGGGAACTACGAGCAGTACTTC	CASSLSLAGNYEQYF
.	TRBV19	TRBJ2-5	TRBD1	TGTGCCAGTAGTATCTCGTCGGACAGGGGTTACGAGACCCAGTACTTC	CASSISSDRGYETQYF
.	TRBV5-4	TRBJ1-1	.	TGTGCCAGCAGCCATCGCCGGTCGGGAGACCTTAGTGAAGCTTTCTTT	CASSHRRSGDLSEAFF
.	TRBV28	TRBJ1-4	.	TGTGCCAGCAGTCCCGGGGGGGGCGCCCATGAAAAACTGTTTTTT	CASSPGGGAHEKLFF
few	TRBV28	TRBJ2-5	.	TGTGCCAGCAGTTTGTCCGGGGCGGGGCAAGAGACCCAGTACTTC	CASSLSGAGQETQYF
.	TRBV7-8	TRBJ2-7	TRBD1	TGTGCCAGCAGCTTAAGGAGGGACAGGGCCTACGAGCAGTACTTC	CASSLRRDRAYEQYF
.	TRBV19	TRBJ1-5	.	TGTGCCAGTAGTCTACAGGGAAATCAGCCCCAGCATTTT	CASSLQGNQPQHF
.	TRBV5-4	TRBJ2-7	.	TGTGCCAGCAGCACGAGCGGTTACGAGCAGTACTTC	CASSTSGYEQYF
few	TRBV5-1	TRBJ2-6	TRBD1	TGCGCCAGCAGTAACAGACAGGGGGCTCGTGGGGCCAACGTCCTGACTTTC	CASSNRQGARGANVLTF
.	TRBV27	TRBJ2-1	.	TGTGCCAGCAGTTTACGGCGGGACGGATCCAATGAGCAGTTCTTC	CASSLRRDGSNEQFF
.	TRBV18	TRBJ1-1	.	TGTGCCAGCTCGCCTGACAGCCCGAACACTGGAGCTTTCTTT	CASSPDSPNTGAFF
.	TRBV6-6	TRBJ1-1	.	TGTGCCAGCCATGATGGCCTCATGAACACTGAAGCTTTCTTT	CASHDGLMNTEAFF
.	TRBV7-8	TRBJ1-1	TRBD1	TGTGCCAGCAGCCCTTCAGGGGACAGGGGGCCCCCTGAAGCTTTCTTT	CASSPSGDRGPPEAFF
.	TRBV27	TRBJ2-1	TRBD2	TGTGCCAGCAGCCCTCTATTACTAGCGGGAGTGGACAATGAGCAGTTCTTC	CASSPLLLAGVDNEQFF
few	TRBV5-5	TRBJ1-4	TRBD1	TGTGCCAGCAGCGGGACAGGGGCAACTAATGAAAAACTGTTTTTT	CASSGTGATNEKLFF
.	TRBV5-1	TRBJ2-1	TRBD2	TGCGCCAGCAGCTTGGTTACTAGCGCAAACAATGAGCAGTTCTTC	CASSLVTSANNEQFF